These 12 T cell receptor beta chains were sequenced from one sample in a study of cytomegalovirus exposure and HLA in healthy donors. Vbeta (60) and Jbeta (13) primers were used in the PCR. Sequencing used immunoSEQ multiplex PCR; TCRdb keeps in-frame clones, though not all of them. The sample consists of 200,000 or so clones, 75% to 85% of them appearing once. The sample comprised PBMCs. These receptors originate from a woman aged 45-59 years in good health and CMV-seropositive.

The chain recombines TRBV11-2 with TRBJ2-2; maybe TRBD2 (5 bases). This CDR3 is 17 amino acids long. From germline, CDR1 is SGHAT and CDR2 FQNNGV. The germline V and J ends were trimmed by 7 bases and 0 bases, with 18 bases remaining between them. CDR3 bases: TGTGCCAGCACCTCCCCCGAGACCGGGGCGAACACCGGGGAGCTGTTTTTT. Protein: CASTSPETGANTGELFF.

This chain uses TRBV10-2 with TRBJ1-6; 9 positions match TRBD1. After removal of 10 bases from V and 2 bases from J, the junction contained 9 bases not matched to a gene. The CDR3 sequence is 16 residues long. Looked up from germline, CDR1 is WSHSY and CDR2 is SAAADI. The CDR3 loop is CATWMGQGTYNSPLHF. CDR3 in DNA: TGCGCCACCTGGATGGGACAGGGAACCTATAATTCACCCCTCCACTTT.

This rearrangement joins TRBV19 to TRBJ1-2; D is perhaps TRBD1 (5 bases). Deletions cut 7 bases from V and 1 base from J, with 19 bases between. The germline V gene encodes CDR1 LNHDA and CDR2 SQIVND (reference sequence). This CDR3 comprises 16 residues. The CDR3 is CASTPPRQLLNYGYTF. Written as DNA, the CDR3 is TGTGCCAGTACCCCCCCTCGACAGCTACTTAACTATGGCTACACCTTC.

Worth noting for this clone: One end of the junction is discordant with germline, which a read error may explain. The rearrangement links TRBV7-9 to TRBJ2-7, with 7 bases matching TRBD1. The germline CDR1 and CDR2 sequences are SEHNR and FQNEAQ (reference sequence). The CDR3 spans 15 residues. This CDR3 is CSSSLGQVLSYEQYF. The CDR3 DNA follows: TGTTCCAGCAGCTTAGGACAGGTCTTATCCTACGAGCAGTACTTC.

The chain employs TRBV6-5 and TRBJ2-1, with D perhaps TRBD2 (5 bases). Germline V gene sequence: CDR1 MNHEY, CDR2 SVGAGI. This CDR3 is built from 12 residues. The V end lost 6 bases, the J end lost 7 bases, and 10 bases lay between the germline ends. The CDR3 DNA reads TGTGCCAGCAGCTCAAGCGGTAATGAGCAGTTCTTC. This encodes CASSSSGNEQFF.

This sequence joins TRBV5-1 and TRBJ1-1, with D tentatively TRBD1 (5 bases). The germline V gene has CDR1 SGHRS and CDR2 YFSETQ. The germline V and J ends were trimmed by 4 bases and 1 base, with 11 bases remaining between them. The CDR3 consists of 14 residues. The CDR3 nucleotides are TGCGCCAGCAGCCCCTCCAGGGAGAACACTGAAGCTTTCTTT. Encoded protein: CASSPSRENTEAFF.

This chain connects TRBV14 to TRBJ1-1, with D unclear. Germline CDR1 and CDR2: SGHDN and FVKESK. This CDR3 comprises 13 residues. The V end lost 3 bases, the J end lost 5 bases, and 10 bases lay between the germline ends. The CDR3 nucleotides read TGTGCCAGCAGCCAGATGGAGGGAACTGAAGCTTTCTTT. This codes for CASSQMEGTEAFF. Variable domain in full (rest from reference TRBV14 and TRBJ1-1): EAGVTQFPSHSVIEKGQTVTLRCDPISGHDNLYWYRRVMGKEIKFLLHFVKESKQDESGMPNNRFLAERTGGTYSTLKVQPAELEDSGVYFCASSQMEGTEAFFGQGTRLTVV.

This clone showed up just once. V is TRBV7-6 and J is TRBJ2-1; 9 nucleotides line up with TRBD2. In germline, CDR1 is SGHVS, CDR2 FNYEAQ. The CDR3 length is 19 residues. The V and J ends lost 0 bases and 0 bases, in that order; junction bases with no gene match: 9. CDR3 sequence (DNA): TGTGCCAGCAGCTTAGCGAGGATTAGCGGGAGTTTCTCCTACAATGAGCAGTTCTTC. Residues: CASSLARISGSFSYNEQFF. The complete variable domain, with remaining parts taken from reference TRBV7-6 and TRBJ2-1, reads GAGVSQSPRYKVTKRGQDVALRCDPISGHVSLYWYRQALGQGPEFLTYFNYEAQQDKSGLPNDRFSAERPEGSISTLTIQRTEQRDSAMYRCASSLARISGSFSYNEQFFGPGTRLTVL.

This chain links TRBV10-1 with TRBJ2-1; TRBD1 might be the D (6 bases). The length of the CDR3 is 13 residues. Per the germline V gene, CDR1 is WNHNN and CDR2 is SYGVQD (reference sequence). Trimming cost V 6 bases and J 4 bases, with 10 bases left between them. This CDR3 reads CASSGTNYNEQFF. The DNA for the CDR3 is TGCGCCAGCAGCGGGACAAATTACAATGAGCAGTTCTTC.

The rearrangement uses TRBV7-2 and TRBJ1-6; 9 bases fit TRBD1. Per germline, CDR1 SGHTA and CDR2 FQGNSA. This CDR3 has 16 amino acids. After removal of 3 bases from V and 10 bases from J, the junction contained 10 bases not matched to a gene. In DNA, the CDR3 is TGTGCCAGCAGCTTGAATCAGGGACAGGGTGGGTCACCCCTCCACTTT. Its translation: CASSLNQGQGGSPLHF.

The chain employs TRBV7-6 and TRBJ1-5; D unclear. Germline V gene lookup returns CDR1 SGHVS and CDR2 FNYEAQ. The CDR3 runs 16 residues. V shed 6 bases and J shed 0 bases, with 15 bases lying between them. CDR3 loop: CASRRTGVPSNQPQHF. The CDR3 nucleotides are TGTGCCAGCAGGCGAACCGGGGTCCCTAGCAATCAGCCCCAGCATTTT.

The rearrangement links TRBV29-1 to TRBJ2-3, with TRBD1 identical over 8 bases. Germline V gives CDR1 SQVTM, CDR2 ANQGSEA. The ends lost 0 bases at V and 1 base at J; junction bases unmatched: 0. This CDR3 spans 14 amino acids. This chain's CDR3 is CSVEETGGTDTQYF. The DNA of the CDR3 is TGCAGCGTTGAAGAGACAGGGGGCACAGATACGCAGTATTTT.